The T cell receptor (beta chain) under discussion was sequenced for a study of low-dose radiotherapy and immunotherapy resistance in tumors. The wider study: Patients were given intravenous nivolumab 240 mg every two weeks plus ipilimumab 1 mg/kg every six weeks. Dosing of intravenous cyclophosphamide at 200 mg/m2 occurred every two weeks and took place one day prior to radiation and immunotherapy.

Time point: before trial treatment. Donors received nivolumab, ipilimumab, aspirin, low-dose cyclophosphamide and low-dose radiotherapy. This clonotype appeared many times. Priming of first-strand cDNA relied on TRAV- and TRBV-specific primers (covering alpha and beta chains). With a V-primer adapter and a constant-region primer, TCRs were amplified for around 21 PCR cycles. Amplification of isolated mRNA was accomplished via in vitro transcription. Each CDR3 protein gets one entry after TCRdb re-called the reads with MiXCR. Of tens of thousands of distinct CDR3 sequences detected, more than 8.5% appear once; the ten largest clones hold 1%. Germline CDR1 reads SEHNR; CDR2 reads FQNEAQ (reference sequence). V lost 8 bases and J lost 10, with 16 bases in between. The length of the CDR3 is 12 residues.

This receptor was obtained from a male donor with prostate cancer. Sequencing used PBMCs, obtained before treatment. The chain combines TRBV7-9 with TRBJ2-3; D call uncertain. In nucleotides, the CDR3 is TGTGCCAGCCTTGCCGTCAGTGGACCGCAGTATTTT. Amino acids: CASLAVSGPQYF.